The clone carrying this T cell receptor beta chain is a singleton in its sample. Its matching antigen is unknown. The data derive from a study of OX40 agonist ivuxolimab in advanced cancers. Whole-study results and caveats: Part of the nonresponder group also had normalized T-cell clonal expansion that was low. Relative to CD4+ cells, CD8+ T cells on average had more expanded clones.

Data came from immunoSEQ multiplex PCR; TCRdb stores just in-frame clones and leaves some out. The sample holds tens of thousands of clones, more than 80% seen once. Germline CDR1 reads SGHRS; CDR2 reads YFSETQ. V shed 4 bases and J shed 4 bases, with 12 bases lying between them. This CDR3 is 13 amino acids long. The genes are TRBV5-1 and TRBJ2-7, with D perhaps matching TRBD1 or TRBD2 (6 bases each). This TCR derives from an adult with an advanced solid tumor such as melanoma, head and neck, liver or kidney cancer. The specimen comprised CD4+ or CD8+ T cells sorted from blood, sampled in a trial of the OX40 agonist ivuxolimab. The CDR3 coding sequence is TGCGCCAGCAGCCAGAGGGGGGCGTACGAGCAGTACTTC. Translation: CASSQRGAYEQYF.